This TCR beta chain was documented in a study of shared clonotypes between healthy human individuals. Trimming removed 1 base from V and 5 bases from J, with 8 bases in between. The CDR3 contains 13 residues. CDR1 and CDR2 from the germline V gene are LNHDA and SQIVND (reference sequence). TCRdb keeps only in-frame clones here, not all; method: immunoSEQ multiplex PCR. The sample carries about 360,000 clones, less than 85% recorded once. V and J are TRBV19 and TRBJ1-2, with no clear D. Sequenced input: memory CD4+ T cells sorted from blood. Subset defined: CD45RA-negative fraction. This receptor was obtained from a man aged 25-45 years in good health. The CDR3 here is CASSIAPEYGYTF. The CDR3 region has the DNA TGTGCCAGTAGTATAGCCCCGGAATATGGCTACACCTTC.